These T cell receptor beta chains were read from a single sample in a study of blood T cell repertoires in COVID-19. Only in-frame clones appear in the TCRdb table, and some are missing; sequencing was by immunoSEQ multiplex PCR. The repertoire holds some 130,000 clones, with 85% to 90% as singletons. Sequences were obtained from peripheral blood. These receptors were obtained from a human donor in a cohort sampled during active COVID-19. The CDR3 runs from the conserved cysteine through the conserved F or W. D genes are given only for firm matches. Size is stated for part of the rows, as once, few or many counts, or as a class when the clone is expanded.

DNA,CDR3,size,D,V,J
TGCGCCAGCAGCTTACCCGGGACAGTGAACACTGAAGCTTTCTTT,CASSLPGTVNTEAFF,.,TRBD1,TRBV5-1,TRBJ1-1
TGTGCCAGCAGCCGGGGACAGGGACGCGAGACCCAGTACTTC,CASSRGQGRETQYF,.,TRBD1,TRBV5-4,TRBJ2-5
TGTGCCAGCAGCTTAGGCAGCGCGGCGGCGGGGGCCTACTACGAGCAGTACTTC,CASSLGSAAAGAYYEQYF,.,.,TRBV7-6,TRBJ2-7
TGTGCCAGCAGCCAAGTCACGGGGGGAAAGACTGAAGCTTTCTTT,CASSQVTGGKTEAFF,.,.,TRBV3-1/TRBV3-2,TRBJ1-1
TGTGCCAGCTCCCACGGGAAAGGCACTGAAGCTTTCTTT,CASSHGKGTEAFF,.,.,TRBV18,TRBJ1-1
TGTGCCAGCAGTTTCCGGTCCTATGGCTACACCTTC,CASSFRSYGYTF,.,.,TRBV28,TRBJ1-2
TGTGCCACCAGACCTGGCCCGGGTCCCTACAATGAGCAGTTCTTC,CATRPGPGPYNEQFF,.,.,TRBV24-1,TRBJ2-1
TGCGCCAGCAGACGGGGTCCTGGGGAAGAGACCCAGTACTTC,CASRRGPGEETQYF,once,.,TRBV5-1,TRBJ2-5
TGTGCCAGCAGCTTAGGCGGGGCTAGCACAGATACGCAGTATTTT,CASSLGGASTDTQYF,.,.,TRBV7-2,TRBJ2-3
TGTGCCAGCAGCTTAGGACTTGATTTAGACTTCTCTGGAAACACCATATATTTT,CASSLGLDLDFSGNTIYF,.,.,TRBV11-3,TRBJ1-3
TGTGCCAGCAGCTTGCAGGGGGCGAGGGGCTACACCTTC,CASSLQGARGYTF,.,TRBD1,TRBV7-9,TRBJ1-2
TGTGCCAGTAGTCCCCGACTAGCGGGAGGGCCGGCCAAAAACATTCAGTACTTC,CASSPRLAGGPAKNIQYF,.,TRBD2,TRBV19,TRBJ2-4
TGTGCCAGCAGTTTGACGCGGAAGGAGCTGTTTTTT,CASSLTRKELFF,.,.,TRBV12-3/TRBV12-4,TRBJ2-2
TGTGCCAGCAGCTTAGCAGGGGCGAGCAATCAGCCCCAGCATTTT,CASSLAGASNQPQHF,.,.,TRBV7-9,TRBJ1-5
TGTGCCAGCAGAGACACGAGCTCCTACGAGCAGTACTTC,CASRDTSSYEQYF,.,.,TRBV12-3/TRBV12-4,TRBJ2-7
TGTGCCAGCCTACAGGGAATCGGGGAGCTGTTTTTT,CASLQGIGELFF,.,.,TRBV12-3/TRBV12-4,TRBJ2-2
TGTGCCAGTAGTCTGACCCTTAGACAGGGGGGCTATGGCTACACCTTC,CASSLTLRQGGYGYTF,.,TRBD1,TRBV19,TRBJ1-2
TGTGCCAGCAGCTTAGTAGGGCGGGGGTCCAATGAGCAGTTCTTC,CASSLVGRGSNEQFF,.,TRBD2,TRBV7-2,TRBJ2-1
TGTGCCAGCAGTTCCCGGGACAGGGGGTACCAGCCCCAGCATTTT,CASSSRDRGYQPQHF,.,TRBD1,TRBV27,TRBJ1-5
TGTGCCAGTGTTACGACAGGGTGGAGCGGGGAGCTGTTTTTT,CASVTTGWSGELFF,.,TRBD1,TRBV19,TRBJ2-2
TGCAGTGCTTCGTTCGATACGCAGTATTTT,CSASFDTQYF,.,.,TRBV20-1,TRBJ2-3
TGTGCCAGCTCACCAGGCCAGGTGGACTATGGCTACACCTTC,CASSPGQVDYGYTF,.,.,TRBV18,TRBJ1-2
TGTGCCAGCAGCGATCAGGGGAGAACCTACAATGAGCAGTTCTTC,CASSDQGRTYNEQFF,.,.,TRBV7-9,TRBJ2-1
TGTGCCAGCAGCGCGGCCGGGACAGGGCACCGTCGGGATACGCAGTATTTT,CASSAAGTGHRRDTQYF,.,TRBD1,TRBV9,TRBJ2-3
TGTGCCAGCAGTTCGACGGGGGCAACTAATGAAAAACTGTTTTTT,CASSSTGATNEKLFF,few,.,TRBV2,TRBJ1-4
TGTGCCAGCAGCTTGGGGAGTGGGGCCCAGTACTTC,CASSLGSGAQYF,.,.,TRBV11-3,TRBJ2-5
TGCGCCAGCAGCCAAGATTTGGGGGACAGGTTCGTTGCCCAGCATTTT,CASSQDLGDRFVAQHF,.,TRBD1,TRBV4-3,TRBJ1-5
TGTGCCAGCAGCTTGGCAGGAAATTCACCCCTCCACTTT,CASSLAGNSPLHF,.,.,TRBV11-3,TRBJ1-6
TGTGCCAGCAGCCCCCGTACCGGGGATTCACCCCTCCACTTT,CASSPRTGDSPLHF,.,.,TRBV7-8,TRBJ1-6
TGTGCCAGTAGTATAGGTTCGTCCAGGGGGCTATCAGGCTACACCTTC,CASSIGSSRGLSGYTF,.,TRBD1,TRBV19,TRBJ1-2
TGTGCCACCAGTGATTCGCGGACTTCGGGTTTACAAGAGACCCAGTACTTC,CATSDSRTSGLQETQYF,.,.,TRBV24-1,TRBJ2-5
TGTGCCACCAGTGACAGGGAACAATATCCCGGGGAGCTGTTTTTT,CATSDREQYPGELFF,.,.,TRBV24-1,TRBJ2-2
TGTGCCAGCAAGGAGAATCGGGGGAGCGACACCGGGGAGCTGTTTTTT,CASKENRGSDTGELFF,.,.,TRBV11-2,TRBJ2-2
TGTGCCAGCAGCTTACAGGGGGCAAGCAATCAGCCCCAGCATTTT,CASSLQGASNQPQHF,.,TRBD1,TRBV7-8,TRBJ1-5
TGTGCCAGCAGCTTATTTCGGCTAGCGTCAACAACAATGAACACCGGGGAGCTGTTTTTT,CASSLFRLASTTMNTGELFF,.,.,TRBV7-6,TRBJ2-2
TGCGCCAGCAGCGCAAGGACTAGCGGGGGGGCAGCAGATACGCAGTATTTT,CASSARTSGGAADTQYF,.,TRBD2,TRBV5-1,TRBJ2-3
TGTGCCAGCAGTTTATCGGGGGGAGGCTACACCTTC,CASSLSGGGYTF,.,.,TRBV12-3/TRBV12-4,TRBJ1-2
TGTGCCAGTAGTATAATGCAGGGGGTAGGGGAGACCCAGTACTTC,CASSIMQGVGETQYF,.,TRBD1,TRBV19,TRBJ2-5
TGTGCCAGCGCTCGACCGTCCGGCCTCGGGACCGGGGAGCTGTTTTTT,CASARPSGLGTGELFF,.,.,TRBV19,TRBJ2-2
TGCGCCAGCAGCTTGGACCAGAGGAGCTCCTACAATGAGCAGTTCTTC,CASSLDQRSSYNEQFF,.,.,TRBV5-1,TRBJ2-1